This T cell receptor beta chain was profiled in a study of T cell repertoires in aging, cancer and after chemotherapy. As regards this clonotype: Its antigen remains unidentified.

Multiplex touch-down PCR with TRB-A/B primers amplified rearranged V-D-J TRB sequences. A single record per CDR3 protein comes from TCRdb applying MiXCR to the multiplex PCR reads. The profile covers about 12,000 distinct CDR3 sequences, with approximately 31% appearing a single time and 10% taken by the ten largest. With 3 bases removed from V and 6 bases from J, the gap between germline ends came to 14 bases. This CDR3 comprises 14 residues. Germline V gene lookup returns CDR1 MNHNS and CDR2 SASEGT. TCR beta rearrangements were amplified from peripheral blood genomic DNA. Study observations and caveats: Rebound thymic output was suggested by rising median generation probability during chemotherapy in each cancer cohort. Compared with age-matched healthy donors, untreated hematological or solid cancer patients showed higher blood TCR clonality.

This chain links TRBV6-1 with TRBJ2-5; no clear D. The receptor was derived from a human donor in good health. The donor label of this sample is uncertain. Sequenced input: blood. For the CDR3, the DNA is TGTGCCAGCAGTGACGGTTGGGGTGAAAAGACCCAGTACTTC. The encoded protein is CASSDGWGEKTQYF.